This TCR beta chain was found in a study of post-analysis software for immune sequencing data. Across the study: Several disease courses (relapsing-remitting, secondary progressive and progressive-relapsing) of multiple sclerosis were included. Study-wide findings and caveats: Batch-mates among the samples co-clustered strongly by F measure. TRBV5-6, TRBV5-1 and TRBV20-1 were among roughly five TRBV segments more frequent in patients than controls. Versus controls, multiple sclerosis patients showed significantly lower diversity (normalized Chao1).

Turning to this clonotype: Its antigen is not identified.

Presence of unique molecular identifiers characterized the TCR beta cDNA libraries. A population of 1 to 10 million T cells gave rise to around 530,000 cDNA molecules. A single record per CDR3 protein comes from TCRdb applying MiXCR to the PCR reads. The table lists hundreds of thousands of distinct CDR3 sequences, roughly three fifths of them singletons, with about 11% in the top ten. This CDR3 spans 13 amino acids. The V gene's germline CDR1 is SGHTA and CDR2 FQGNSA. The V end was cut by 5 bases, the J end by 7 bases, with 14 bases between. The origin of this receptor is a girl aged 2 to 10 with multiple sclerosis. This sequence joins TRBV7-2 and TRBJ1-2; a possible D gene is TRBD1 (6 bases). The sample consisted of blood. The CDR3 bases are TGTGCCAGCAGCCCGGGGGGGCCGGGTGGCTACACCTTC. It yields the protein CASSPGGPGGYTF.